Listed here are 30 T cell receptor beta chains from one sample, sequenced in a study of blood T cell repertoires in COVID-19. The method was immunoSEQ multiplex PCR; TCRdb's version includes in-frame clones alone and lacks a portion of them. In the table there are 300,000 or so clones, roughly 85% of which are singletons. The sample taken for sequencing was PBMCs or T cells enriched from blood (not recorded which). These receptor sequences come from a woman in her 30s who had recovered from COVID-19.

The chain joins TRBV5-6 to TRBJ1-1; no clear D. The CDR3 covers 14 residues. The V gene lost 6 bases and the J gene lost 4 bases, with 16 bases spanning the gap. Germline loops: CDR1 SGHDT, CDR2 YYEEEE. CDR3 sequence (DNA): TGTGCCAGCATGCACCCGTTTTCGGGCACTGAAGCTTTCTTT. This codes for CASMHPFSGTEAFF.

This clone appeared a single time. This chain joins TRBV21-1 and TRBJ2-7; the table's D call, TRBD1, was not checked against the DNA. TRBV21-1 is termed a pseudogene. This CDR3 contains 14 residues. The DNA of the CDR3 is TGTGCCAGCAGACGGGACAGGGAGTCCTACGAGCAGTACTTC. Protein: CASRRDRESYEQYF.

This sequence joins TRBV7-9 and TRBJ1-4; the match to TRBD1 covers 8 bases. V shed 5 bases, J shed 6 bases, and the junction held 11 bases outside the gene matches. The germline gives CDR1 SEHNR, CDR2 FQNEAQ (reference sequence). The CDR3 spans 16 residues. The CDR3 DNA reads TGTGCCAGCAGCGCAGGGGGCGCAGGCAGGGATGAAAAACTGTTTTTT. Translation: CASSAGGAGRDEKLFF.

V is TRBV9 and J is TRBJ2-6; TRBD1 matches 9 bases. The CDR3 is 18 residues long. V shed 0 bases, J shed 2 bases, and the junction held 6 bases outside the gene matches. Germline assignment: CDR1 SGDLS and CDR2 YYNGEE. The CDR3 nucleotides read TGTGCCAGCAGCGTAGTTGGGACAGGGATGCCTGGGGCCAACGTCCTGACTTTC. It codes for CASSVVGTGMPGANVLTF.

Regarding this clone: At the DNA level, this CDR3 is encoded by other sequences in the same sample as well. CDR3 bases: TGCGCCAGCAGCCAAGATCGGGTGAACACTGAAGCTTTCTTT. This encodes CASSQDRVNTEAFF. This chain connects TRBV4-3 to TRBJ1-1, with D unclear. V shed 0 bases and J shed 0 bases, with 5 bases lying between them. CDR1 is LGHNA and CDR2 is YSLEER in the germline V gene. This CDR3 is 14 amino acids long.

The chain links TRBV7-9 to TRBJ1-3; D uncertain. The germline CDR1 and CDR2 sequences are SEHNR and FQNEAQ (reference sequence). The CDR3 extends over 15 amino acids. With 5 bases removed from V and 1 base from J, the gap between germline ends came to 12 bases. The CDR3 protein is CASSPEGGSGNTIYF. DNA for the CDR3: TGTGCCAGCAGCCCAGAGGGAGGGTCTGGAAACACCATATATTTT. The whole variable domain, remainder taken from reference TRBV7-9 and TRBJ1-3, is DTGVSQNPRHKITKRGQNVTFRCDPISEHNRLYWYRQTLGQGPEFLTYFQNEAQLEKSRLLSDRFSAERPKGSFSTLEIQRTEQGDSAMYLCASSPEGGSGNTIYFGEGSWLTVV.

V and J are TRBV10-3 and TRBJ2-7; 7 bases line up with TRBD1. The CDR3 is 15 amino acids. The V segment lost 3 bases and the J segment 0 bases; nucleotides outside the gene matches: 5. CDR1 and CDR2 from the germline V gene are ENHRY and SYGVKD. As DNA, the CDR3 is TGTGCCATCAGTGACGGGACAGAAAGCTCCTACGAGCAGTACTTC. This sequence encodes CAISDGTESSYEQYF.

The genes are TRBV9 and TRBJ1-2; 10 nucleotides agree with TRBD1. V lost 3 bases to trimming and J lost 4 bases; unmatched junction nucleotides: 9. CDR1 SGDLS and CDR2 YYNGEE come from the germline V gene. The length of the CDR3 is 16 residues. CDR3 sequence: CASSAQSTGGGYGYTF. DNA of the CDR3: TGTGCCAGCAGCGCCCAATCGACAGGGGGCGGCTATGGCTACACCTTC.

The chain recombines TRBV19 with TRBJ1-1; TRBD1 might be the D (5 bases). Trimming pared 3 bases from V and 8 bases from J, leaving 19 bases between. The germline V gene has CDR1 LNHDA and CDR2 SQIVND (reference sequence). The CDR3 spans 15 residues. CDR3 sequence: CASSILGEREGEAFF. For the CDR3, the DNA is TGTGCCAGTAGTATCTTAGGGGAACGGGAGGGGGAAGCTTTCTTT. Together with reference TRBV19 and TRBJ1-1, the CDR3 gives the full variable domain: DGGITQSPKYLFRKEGQNVTLSCEQNLNHDAMYWYRQDPGQGLRLIYYSQIVNDFQKGDIAEGYSVSREKKESFPLTVTSAQKNPTAFYLCASSILGEREGEAFFGQGTRLTVV.

In the case of this clone: Other DNA sequences in this sample translate to the same CDR3. The V call is TRBV27, the J call TRBJ1-2; TRBD1 is a possible D gene (5 bases). The germline V gene encodes CDR1 MNHEY and CDR2 SMNVEV (reference sequence). V was cut by 3 bases and J by 4 bases, with 9 bases left in between. CDR3 length: 13 amino acids. Written as DNA, the CDR3 is TGTGCCAGCAGTTTCCAGGGTGGCTATGGCTACACCTTC. Amino acid sequence: CASSFQGGYGYTF.

V and J are TRBV9 and TRBJ1-1; a weak D match, TRBD1 (6 bases). Germline loops: CDR1 SGDLS, CDR2 YYNGEE. The V gene lost 4 bases and the J gene lost 2 bases, with 15 bases spanning the gap. There are 15 residues in the CDR3. CDR3 residues: CASSSRTAFNTEAFF. In nucleotides, the CDR3 is TGTGCCAGCAGCTCCCGGACAGCCTTTAACACTGAAGCTTTCTTT.

The chain employs TRBV6-2 or TRBV6-3 and TRBJ2-7; perhaps TRBD2 as D (5 bases). The CDR3 spans 14 residues. Germline assignment: CDR1 MNHEY and CDR2 SVGEGT. Trimming pared 1 base from V and 6 bases from J, leaving 13 bases between. CDR3 nucleotides: TGTGCCAGCAGTTACTTATCTGATGGGAGCGAGCAGTACTTC. Translation gives CASSYLSDGSEQYF.

The rearrangement links TRBV30 to TRBJ1-2, with 9 bases fitting TRBD1. CDR3 length equals 14 residues. J lost 4 bases, V lost 2 bases, and 5 bases had no gene match. In germline, CDR1 is GTSNPN, CDR2 SVGIG (reference sequence). This CDR3 reads CAWSLTGGAYGYTF. The CDR3 nucleotides are TGTGCCTGGAGTCTGACAGGGGGGGCCTATGGCTACACCTTC.

V gene TRBV20-1 combines with J gene TRBJ1-1; D remains unclear. Trimming removed 5 bases from V and 8 bases from J, with 12 bases in between. The CDR3 extends over 11 amino acids. The germline V gene has CDR1 DFQATT and CDR2 SNEGSKA (reference sequence). The CDR3 DNA reads as TGCAGTGCTTCCAAGTTGGGCGAAGCTTTCTTT. Its translation is CSASKLGEAFF.

CDR3 region: CASSPTGAGGGNEQFF. The CDR3 DNA reads as TGCGCCAGCAGTCCCACAGGGGCAGGGGGAGGAAATGAGCAGTTCTTC. The chain recombines TRBV10-2 with TRBJ2-1; a possible D gene is TRBD1 (7 bases). Germline values: CDR1 WSHSY, CDR2 SAAADI. V lost 5 bases to trimming and J lost 7 bases, with 21 bases between them. The CDR3 loop spans 16 amino acids.

Only a few counts were recorded for this clone. V is TRBV2 and J is TRBJ2-4, with D perhaps TRBD1 (6 bases). This CDR3 is 15 amino acids long. Trimming took 8 bases from V and 1 from J, leaving 15 bases between them. Looked up from germline, CDR1 is SNHLY and CDR2 is FYNNEI. The CDR3 loop reads CASHSGASAKNIQYF. The CDR3 nucleotides are TGTGCCAGCCATTCAGGGGCTAGTGCCAAAAACATTCAGTACTTC.

The V gene is TRBV6-1, the J gene TRBJ2-7, with D perhaps matching TRBD1 (6 bases). The germline V gene has CDR1 MNHNS and CDR2 SASEGT. Between the trimmed V and J ends, which lost 3 bases and 4 bases, there was a span of 16 bases. CDR3 size: 15 residues. Written as DNA, the CDR3 is TGTGCCAGCAGTGAGATGACGCAGGGGATGTACGAGCAGTACTTC. Its protein is CASSEMTQGMYEQYF.

The chain has TRBV5-5 and TRBJ2-3; 9 bases map to TRBD2. CDR1 is SGHKS and CDR2 is YYEKEE in the germline V gene (reference sequence). V gave up 0 bases and J gave up 6 bases; unmatched junction bases: 14. The length of the CDR3 is 18 residues. The CDR3 bases are TGTGCCAGCAGCTTGGAGGTTAGCGGGGGCTCTACCCGGGATACGCAGTATTTT. It codes for CASSLEVSGGSTRDTQYF.

The rearrangement links TRBV7-6 to TRBJ2-5; D remains ambiguous. Per germline, CDR1 SGHVS and CDR2 FNYEAQ. V was pared by 5 bases and J by 5 bases, with 6 bases between. The CDR3 sequence is 11 residues long. The DNA of the CDR3 is TGTGCCAGCAGCCCCGCGGAGACCCAGTACTTC. Amino acid sequence: CASSPAETQYF.

This clone was seen a single time. The chain carries TRBV9 and TRBJ1-2; possibly TRBD1 for D (6 bases). Germline assignment: CDR1 SGDLS and CDR2 YYNGEE. The CDR3 runs to 15 residues. Trimming cost V 3 bases and J 4 bases, with 16 bases left between them. CDR3 amino acids: CASSATRTALYGYTF. As DNA, the CDR3 is TGTGCCAGCAGCGCGACCCGGACAGCCCTCTATGGCTACACCTTC.

V usage is TRBV27 and J usage is TRBJ2-3, with D maybe TRBD1 (6 bases). This CDR3 spans 18 amino acids. The V end lost 5 bases, the J end lost 0 bases, and 21 bases lay between the germline ends. Germline CDR1 MNHEY, CDR2 SMNVEV (reference sequence). The CDR3 spells CASSPPTGRFFSTDTQYF. The CDR3 DNA reads as TGTGCCAGCAGTCCGCCGACAGGTAGATTTTTTAGCACAGATACGCAGTATTTT.

The chain has TRBV6-5 and TRBJ1-1; the D gene is possibly TRBD1 (6 bases). The CDR3 spans 14 residues. Germline CDR1 MNHEY, CDR2 SVGAGI. Trimming left V 4 bases short and J 8 bases short, with 17 bases between. CDR3 in amino acids: CASSFQYSGTEAFF. The CDR3 coding sequence is TGTGCCAGCAGTTTTCAGTACTCCGGGACAGAAGCTTTCTTT.

The CDR3, as DNA: TGTGCCAGCTCTTCCAGGGGGTCCGAGCAGTACTTC. The encoded protein is CASSSRGSEQYF. The chain carries TRBV6-5 and TRBJ2-7, with 7 bases aligning to TRBD1. This CDR3 comprises 12 residues. CDR1 MNHEY and CDR2 SVGAGI come from the germline V gene. After removal of 8 bases from V and 6 bases from J, the junction contained 7 bases not matched to a gene.

The rearrangement uses TRBV3-1 (or the pseudogene TRBV3-2) and TRBJ1-2; D is unclear. Germline V gene sequence: CDR1 LGHDT, CDR2 YNNKEL (reference sequence). This CDR3 comprises 15 residues. V was trimmed by 4 bases and J by 4 bases, leaving 16 bases between them. The CDR3 is CASSPQGGSVYGYTF. The CDR3 nucleotides are TGTGCCAGCAGCCCCCAAGGAGGGTCGGTCTATGGCTACACCTTC.

This chain connects TRBV6-5 to TRBJ1-2; TRBD1 is a possible D gene (5 bases). V lost 2 bases, J lost 4 bases, and 8 bases lay in between. Germline loops: CDR1 MNHEY, CDR2 SVGAGI. This CDR3 spans 13 amino acids. As DNA, the CDR3 is TGTGCCAGCAGTTACACAGGTAGCTATGGCTACACCTTC. Translating it yields CASSYTGSYGYTF.

This clone was recorded a few times. This chain connects TRBV27 to TRBJ1-2, with 7 nucleotides matching TRBD1. Losses at the gene ends were 3 bases for V and 8 bases for J; bases not matched to a gene: 12. This CDR3 contains 15 residues. The germline CDR1 and CDR2 sequences are MNHEY and SMNVEV (reference sequence). In DNA, the CDR3 is TGTGCCAGCAGTTTTCGAAAGGGGGCGCAGGAAGGCTACACCTTC. Amino acids: CASSFRKGAQEGYTF.

This clone was detected only a few times. The chain links TRBV4-1 to TRBJ2-7, with D tentatively TRBD1 (6 bases). V was shortened by 0 bases and J by 4 bases, with 13 bases between the two germline ends. This CDR3 is built from 15 residues. Germline-derived CDR1 and CDR2 are MGHRA and YSYEKL. The CDR3 reads CASSQEGRGSYEQYF. The CDR3 region has the DNA TGCGCCAGCAGCCAAGAAGGAAGGGGGAGTTACGAGCAGTACTTC.

The V call is TRBV10-1, the J call TRBJ2-1, with 8 bases fitting TRBD2. The CDR3 has 12 residues. With 6 bases clipped from V and 6 bases from J, the junction kept 1 base outside the gene matches. Looked up from germline, CDR1 is WNHNN and CDR2 is SYGVQD (reference sequence). CDR3 DNA: TGCGCCAGCAGCGGGGGGGCCAATGAGCAGTTCTTC. It specifies CASSGGANEQFF.

This chain links TRBV30 with TRBJ1-2, with a weak D call TRBD1 (6 bases). Germline values: CDR1 GTSNPN, CDR2 SVGIG (reference sequence). The CDR3 spans 14 residues. With 2 bases removed from V and 5 bases from J, the gap between germline ends came to 15 bases. The CDR3 bases are TGTGCCTGGAGTCCTCGCCGGGACACTTATGGCTACACCTTC. Protein sequence: CAWSPRRDTYGYTF.

The V call is TRBV5-4, the J call TRBJ2-2; 8 bases fit TRBD2. CDR1 and CDR2 from the germline V gene are SGHNT and YYREEE (reference sequence). V gave up 0 bases and J gave up 4 bases; unmatched junction bases: 5. The CDR3 is 16 residues long. The CDR3 is CASSLGLAGFTGELFF. DNA of the CDR3: TGTGCCAGCAGCTTGGGTCTAGCGGGTTTCACCGGGGAGCTGTTTTTT.